This T cell receptor (beta chain) stems from a study of blood T cell repertoires in COVID-19. Participants came from about two dozen US areas, aged about 18 to 89 years. During the 2 weeks before they entered the study, exposed participants had met someone with a PCR-confirmed or clinician-diagnosed COVID-19 case. Authors' methods: From reference gene primer amplification, estimates of nucleated cell counts were derived. TCRdb's table, derived via immunoSEQ multiplex PCR, lists solely in-frame clones and lacks some. V, J and clone size are those of that table, while D and trimming were read from the DNA. The sample lists 200,000 to 300,000 clones; around 90% were seen once. Specimen: PBMCs or T cells enriched from blood (not recorded which). The TCR was taken from a woman aged 40 to 50 who had been exposed to COVID-19.

The CDR3 protein is CASSSSSRGAGPNTGELFF. The CDR3 nucleotides read TGTGCCAGCAGTTCGTCATCCAGGGGGGCGGGCCCAAACACCGGGGAGCTGTTTTTT. The genes are TRBV27 and TRBJ2-2, with D perhaps TRBD1 (7 bases). The CDR3 runs to 19 residues. The V end lost 4 bases, the J end lost 2 bases, and 23 bases lay between the germline ends. From germline, CDR1 is MNHEY and CDR2 SMNVEV (reference sequence).